This T cell receptor (beta chain) was recovered during a study of blood T cell repertoires in COVID-19. Study-level background: The study drew acute and convalescent COVID-19 samples from the United States, Italy and Spain.

Sequenced by immunoSEQ multiplex PCR; TCRdb stores in-frame clones only, minus some. The table records roughly 350,000 clones, about 89% of them present only once. This clone appeared a few times. Germline CDR1 SEHNR, CDR2 FQNEAQ (reference sequence). This CDR3 has 15 amino acids. The V gene lost 3 bases and the J gene lost 0 bases, with 8 bases spanning the gap. The chain has TRBV7-9 and TRBJ1-4; D is undetermined. This clonotype was obtained from a woman aged 30 to 39 with COVID-19, enrolled during active disease. Sequenced material: peripheral blood. CDR3 sequence reads: CASSFTGATNEKLFF. CDR3 bases: TGTGCCAGCAGCTTCACGGGTGCAACTAATGAAAAACTGTTTTTT. Looking up the rest from reference TRBV7-9 and TRBJ1-4 gives the full variable domain: DTGVSQNPRHKITKRGQNVTFRCDPISEHNRLYWYRQTLGQGPEFLTYFQNEAQLEKSRLLSDRFSAERPKGSFSTLEIQRTEQGDSAMYLCASSFTGATNEKLFFGSGTQLSVL.